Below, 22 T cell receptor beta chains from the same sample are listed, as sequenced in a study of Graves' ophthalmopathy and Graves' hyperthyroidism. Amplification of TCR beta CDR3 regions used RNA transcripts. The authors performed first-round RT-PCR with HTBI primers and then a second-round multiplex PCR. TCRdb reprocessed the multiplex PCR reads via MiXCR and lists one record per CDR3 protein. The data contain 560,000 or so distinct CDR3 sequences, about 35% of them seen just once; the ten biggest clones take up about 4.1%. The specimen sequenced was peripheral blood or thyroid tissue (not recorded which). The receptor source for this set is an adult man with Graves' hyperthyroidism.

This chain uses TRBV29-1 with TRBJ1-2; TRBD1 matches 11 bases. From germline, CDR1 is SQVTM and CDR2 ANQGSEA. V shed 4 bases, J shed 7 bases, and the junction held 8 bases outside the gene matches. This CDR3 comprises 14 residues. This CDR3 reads CSVVSGQGGGGYTF. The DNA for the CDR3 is TGCAGCGTTGTTTCGGGACAGGGGGGAGGTGGCTACACCTTC.

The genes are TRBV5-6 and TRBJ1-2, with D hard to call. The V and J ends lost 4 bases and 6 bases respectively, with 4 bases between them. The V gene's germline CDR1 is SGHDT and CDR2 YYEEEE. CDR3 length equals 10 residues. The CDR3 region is CASSGDGYTF. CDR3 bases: TGTGCCAGCAGCGGAGATGGCTACACCTTC.

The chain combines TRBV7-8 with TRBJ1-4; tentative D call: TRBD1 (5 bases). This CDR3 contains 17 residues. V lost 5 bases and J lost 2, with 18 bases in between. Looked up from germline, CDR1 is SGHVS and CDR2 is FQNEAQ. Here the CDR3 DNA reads TGTGCCAGCAGCCAAGATTCGGGGGATTGGACTAATGAAAAACTGTTTTTT. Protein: CASSQDSGDWTNEKLFF.

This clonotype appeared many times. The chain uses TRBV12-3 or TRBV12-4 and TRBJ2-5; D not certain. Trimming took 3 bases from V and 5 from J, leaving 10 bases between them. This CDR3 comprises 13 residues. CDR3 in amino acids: CASSFSVRETQYF. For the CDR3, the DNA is TGTGCCAGCAGTTTTTCAGTAAGGGAGACCCAGTACTTC.

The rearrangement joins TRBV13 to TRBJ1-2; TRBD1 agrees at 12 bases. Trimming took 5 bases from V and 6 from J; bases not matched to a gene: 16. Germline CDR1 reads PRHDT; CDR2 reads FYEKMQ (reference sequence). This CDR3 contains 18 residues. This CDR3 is CASSADRDRGRPPHGYTF. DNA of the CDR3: TGTGCCAGCAGCGCCGACCGGGACAGGGGGCGTCCACCCCATGGCTACACCTTC.

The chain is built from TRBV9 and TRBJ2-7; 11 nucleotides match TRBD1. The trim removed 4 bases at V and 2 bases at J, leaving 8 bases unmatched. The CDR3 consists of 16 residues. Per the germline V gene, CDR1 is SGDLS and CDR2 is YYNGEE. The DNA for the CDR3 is TGTGCCAGCAGCTCTCTCCCGGGACAGGGGGCCTACGAGCAGTACTTC. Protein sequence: CASSSLPGQGAYEQYF.

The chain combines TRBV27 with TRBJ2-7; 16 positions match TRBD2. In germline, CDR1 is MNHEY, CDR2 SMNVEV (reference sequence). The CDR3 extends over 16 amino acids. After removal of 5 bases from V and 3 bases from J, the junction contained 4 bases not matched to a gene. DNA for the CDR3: TGTGCCAGCAGTGCAGGGACTAGCGGGAGGGTCTACGAGCAGTACTTC. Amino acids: CASSAGTSGRVYEQYF.

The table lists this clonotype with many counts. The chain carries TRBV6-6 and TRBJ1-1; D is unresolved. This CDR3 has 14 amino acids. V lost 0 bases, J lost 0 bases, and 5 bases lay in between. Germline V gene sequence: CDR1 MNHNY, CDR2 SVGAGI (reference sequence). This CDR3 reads CASSYSAVNTEAFF. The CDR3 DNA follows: TGTGCCAGCAGTTACTCTGCAGTGAACACTGAAGCTTTCTTT.

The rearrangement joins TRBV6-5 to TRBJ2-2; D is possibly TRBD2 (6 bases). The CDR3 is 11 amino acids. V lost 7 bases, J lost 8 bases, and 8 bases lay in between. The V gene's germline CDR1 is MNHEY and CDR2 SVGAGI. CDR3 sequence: CASTGEGELFF. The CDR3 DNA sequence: TGTGCCAGCACGGGAGAAGGGGAGCTGTTTTTT.

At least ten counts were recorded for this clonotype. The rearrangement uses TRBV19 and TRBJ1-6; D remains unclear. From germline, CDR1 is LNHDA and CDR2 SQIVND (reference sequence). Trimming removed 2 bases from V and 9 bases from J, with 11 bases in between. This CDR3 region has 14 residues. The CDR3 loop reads CASSIRSPPSPLHF. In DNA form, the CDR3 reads TGTGCCAGTAGTATAAGAAGCCCTCCTTCACCCCTCCACTTT.

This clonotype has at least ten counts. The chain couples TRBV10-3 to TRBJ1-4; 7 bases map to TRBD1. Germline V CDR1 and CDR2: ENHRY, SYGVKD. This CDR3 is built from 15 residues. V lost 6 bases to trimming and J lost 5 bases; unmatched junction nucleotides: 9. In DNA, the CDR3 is TGTGCCATCAGCCAAACTGGGACAGAGAATGAAAAACTGTTTTTT. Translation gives CAISQTGTENEKLFF.

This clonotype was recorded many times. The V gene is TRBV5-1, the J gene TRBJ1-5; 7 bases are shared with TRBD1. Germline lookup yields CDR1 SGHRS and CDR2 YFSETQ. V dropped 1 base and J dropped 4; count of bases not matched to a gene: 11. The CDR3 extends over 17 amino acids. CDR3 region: CASSLFPRGQLNQPQHF. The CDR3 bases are TGCGCCAGCAGCTTGTTTCCCCGGGGACAGCTTAATCAGCCCCAGCATTTT.

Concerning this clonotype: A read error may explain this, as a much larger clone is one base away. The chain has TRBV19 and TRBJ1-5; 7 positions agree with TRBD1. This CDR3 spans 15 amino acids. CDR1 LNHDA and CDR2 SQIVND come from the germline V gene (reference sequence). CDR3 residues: CAGSATGPSNQPQHF. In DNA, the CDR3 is TGTGCCGGTAGTGCGACAGGGCCTAGCAATCAGCCCCAGCATTTT. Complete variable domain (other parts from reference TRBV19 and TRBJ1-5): DGGITQSPKYLFRKEGQNVTLSCEQNLNHDAMYWYRQDPGQGLRLIYYSQIVNDFQKGDIAEGYSVSREKKESFPLTVTSAQKNPTAFYLCAGSATGPSNQPQHFGDGTRLSIL.

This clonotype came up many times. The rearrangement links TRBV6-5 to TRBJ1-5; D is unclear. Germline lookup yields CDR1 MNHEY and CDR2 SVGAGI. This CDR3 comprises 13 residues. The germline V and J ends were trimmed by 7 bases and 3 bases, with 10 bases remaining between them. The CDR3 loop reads CASKSFPNQPQHF. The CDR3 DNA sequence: TGTGCCAGCAAAAGTTTCCCCAATCAGCCCCAGCATTTT.

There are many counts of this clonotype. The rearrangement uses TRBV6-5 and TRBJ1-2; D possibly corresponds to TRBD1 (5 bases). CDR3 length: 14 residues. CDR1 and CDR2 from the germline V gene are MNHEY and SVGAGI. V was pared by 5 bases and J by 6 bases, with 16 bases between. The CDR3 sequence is CASSQQEGRNGYTF. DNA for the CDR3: TGTGCCAGCAGTCAACAGGAGGGACGGAATGGCTACACCTTC.

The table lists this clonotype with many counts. The CDR3 is CASSYGGNRDTEAFF. CDR3 bases: TGTGCCAGCAGCTACGGGGGGAACAGGGATACTGAAGCTTTCTTT. The chain recombines TRBV7-9 with TRBJ1-1; tentatively, D is TRBD1 (6 bases). Trimming stripped 4 bases from V and 5 bases from J, with 17 bases between. The CDR3 extends over 15 amino acids. Germline CDR1 and CDR2: SEHNR and FQNEAQ (reference sequence).

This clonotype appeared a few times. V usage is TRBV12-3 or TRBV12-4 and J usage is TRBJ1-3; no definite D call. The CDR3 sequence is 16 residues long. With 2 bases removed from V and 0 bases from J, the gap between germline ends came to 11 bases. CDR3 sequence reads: CASSLLVPSSGNTIYF. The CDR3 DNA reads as TGTGCCAGCAGTTTACTGGTGCCGTCCTCTGGAAACACCATATATTTT.

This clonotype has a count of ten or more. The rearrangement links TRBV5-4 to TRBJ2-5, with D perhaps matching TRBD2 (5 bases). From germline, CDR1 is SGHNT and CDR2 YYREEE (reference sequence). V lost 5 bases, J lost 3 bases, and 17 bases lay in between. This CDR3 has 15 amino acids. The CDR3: CASRMGGSGEETQYF. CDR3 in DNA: TGTGCCAGCAGGATGGGTGGGAGCGGAGAAGAGACCCAGTACTTC.

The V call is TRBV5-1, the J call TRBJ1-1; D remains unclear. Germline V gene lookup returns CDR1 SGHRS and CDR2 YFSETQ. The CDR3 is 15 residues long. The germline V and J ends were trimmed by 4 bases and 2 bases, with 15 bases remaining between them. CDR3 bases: TGCGCCAGCAGCCTAAGGGTATCCGGCAACACTGAAGCTTTCTTT. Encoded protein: CASSLRVSGNTEAFF.

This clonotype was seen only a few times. The CDR3 protein is CASSQDTGLWGYTF. CDR3 coding DNA: TGTGCCAGCAGCCAAGATACCGGCCTTTGGGGCTACACCTTC. V usage is TRBV3-1 and J usage is TRBJ1-2; no definite D call. CDR3 length equals 14 residues. Trimming pared 0 bases from V and 8 bases from J, leaving 13 bases between. Germline CDR1 is LGHDT and CDR2 is YNNKEL (reference sequence). Full variable domain (outside the CDR3, taken from reference TRBV3-1 and TRBJ1-2): DTAVSQTPKYLVTQMGNDKSIKCEQNLGHDTMYWYKQDSKKFLKIMFSYNNKELIINETVPNRFSPKSPDKAHLNLHINSLELGDSAVYFCASSQDTGLWGYTFGSGTRLTVV.

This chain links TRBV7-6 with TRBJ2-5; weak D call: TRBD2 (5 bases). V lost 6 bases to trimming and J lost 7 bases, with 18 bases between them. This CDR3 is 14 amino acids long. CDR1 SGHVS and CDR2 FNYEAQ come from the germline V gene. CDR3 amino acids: CASSEARRSGTQYF. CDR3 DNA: TGTGCCAGCAGTGAAGCGCGGAGGTCAGGGACCCAGTACTTC.

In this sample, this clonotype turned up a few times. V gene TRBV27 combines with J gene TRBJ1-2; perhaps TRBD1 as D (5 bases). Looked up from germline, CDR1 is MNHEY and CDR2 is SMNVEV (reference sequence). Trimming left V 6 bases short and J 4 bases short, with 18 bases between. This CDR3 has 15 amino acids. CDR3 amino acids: CASSFTQAAVYGYTF. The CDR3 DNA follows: TGTGCCAGCAGCTTTACACAGGCAGCCGTCTATGGCTACACCTTC.